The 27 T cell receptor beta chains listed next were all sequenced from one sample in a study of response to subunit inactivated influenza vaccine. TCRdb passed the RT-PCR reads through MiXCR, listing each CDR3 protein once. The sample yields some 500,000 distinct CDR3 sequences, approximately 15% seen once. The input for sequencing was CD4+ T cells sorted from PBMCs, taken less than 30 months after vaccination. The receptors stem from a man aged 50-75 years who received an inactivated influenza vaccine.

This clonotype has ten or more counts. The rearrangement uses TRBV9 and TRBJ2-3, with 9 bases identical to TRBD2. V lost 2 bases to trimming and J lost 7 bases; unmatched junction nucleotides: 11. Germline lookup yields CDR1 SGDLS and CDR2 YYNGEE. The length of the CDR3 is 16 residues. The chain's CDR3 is CASSVVPSGAGNTQYF. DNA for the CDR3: TGTGCCAGCAGCGTTGTCCCTAGCGGGGCGGGGAATACGCAGTATTTT.

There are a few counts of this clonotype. In DNA, the CDR3 is TGTGCCACCGCTAGCGGGGATCCGGTGGAGCTGTTTTTT. This translates into CATASGDPVELFF. The rearrangement joins TRBV24-1 to TRBJ2-2, with 9 bases lining up with TRBD2. Per germline, CDR1 KGHDR and CDR2 SFDVKD. The CDR3 consists of 13 residues. J was trimmed by 10 bases and V by 9 bases; bases with no gene match: 8.

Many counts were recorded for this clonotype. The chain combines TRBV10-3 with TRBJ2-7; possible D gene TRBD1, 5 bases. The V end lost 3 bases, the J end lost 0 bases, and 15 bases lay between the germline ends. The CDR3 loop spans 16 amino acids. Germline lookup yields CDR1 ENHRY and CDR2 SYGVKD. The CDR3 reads CAISESAGRSSYEQYF. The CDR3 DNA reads TGTGCCATCAGTGAATCGGCAGGGCGCTCCTCCTACGAGCAGTACTTC.

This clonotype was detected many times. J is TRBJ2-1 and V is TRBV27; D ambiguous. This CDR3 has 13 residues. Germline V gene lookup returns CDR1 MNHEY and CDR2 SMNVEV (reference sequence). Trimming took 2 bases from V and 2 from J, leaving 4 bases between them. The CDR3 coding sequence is TGTGCCAGCAGTTTAGCTCCCTACAATGAGCAGTTCTTC. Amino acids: CASSLAPYNEQFF.

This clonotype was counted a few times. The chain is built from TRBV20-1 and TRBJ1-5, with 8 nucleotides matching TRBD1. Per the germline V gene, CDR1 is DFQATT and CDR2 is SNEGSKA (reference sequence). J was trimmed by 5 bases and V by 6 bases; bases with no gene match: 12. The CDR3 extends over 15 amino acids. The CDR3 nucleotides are TGCAGTGCAAATACAGGACAGGGTGTCGATCAGCCCCAGCATTTT. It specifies CSANTGQGVDQPQHF.

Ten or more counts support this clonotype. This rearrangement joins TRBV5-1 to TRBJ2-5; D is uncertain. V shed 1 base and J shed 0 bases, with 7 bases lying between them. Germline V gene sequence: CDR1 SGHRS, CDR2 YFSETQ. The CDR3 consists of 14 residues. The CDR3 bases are TGCGCCAGCAGCTTGAGGCCAAACCAAGAGACCCAGTACTTC. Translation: CASSLRPNQETQYF.

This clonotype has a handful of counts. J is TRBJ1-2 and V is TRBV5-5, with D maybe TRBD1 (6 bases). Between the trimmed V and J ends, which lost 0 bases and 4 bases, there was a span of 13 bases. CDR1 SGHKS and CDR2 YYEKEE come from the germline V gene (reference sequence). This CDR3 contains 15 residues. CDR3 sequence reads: CASSLAGRGGYGYTF. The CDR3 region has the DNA TGTGCCAGCAGCTTGGCCGGAAGGGGGGGCTATGGCTACACCTTC.

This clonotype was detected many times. Here the CDR3 reads CASSFVAPRQGGYTF. CDR3 coding DNA: TGTGCCAGCAGCTTCGTCGCTCCCCGACAAGGCGGCTACACCTTC. The chain links TRBV7-9 to TRBJ1-2; D is undetermined. Trimming shortened V by 3 bases and J by 8 bases, and 19 bases separated the two germline ends. This CDR3 contains 15 residues. The germline CDR1 and CDR2 sequences are SEHNR and FQNEAQ (reference sequence).

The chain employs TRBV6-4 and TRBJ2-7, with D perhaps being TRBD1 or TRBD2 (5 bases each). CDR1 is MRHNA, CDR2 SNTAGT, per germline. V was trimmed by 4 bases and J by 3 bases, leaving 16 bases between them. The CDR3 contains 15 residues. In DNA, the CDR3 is TGTGCCAGCAGTGTCCGGGACGGCCCCTACTACGAGCAGTACTTC. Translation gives CASSVRDGPYYEQYF.

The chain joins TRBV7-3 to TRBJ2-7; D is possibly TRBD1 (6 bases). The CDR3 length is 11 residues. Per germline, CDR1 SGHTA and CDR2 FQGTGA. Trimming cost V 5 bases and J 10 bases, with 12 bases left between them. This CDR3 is CASSQEDSQYF. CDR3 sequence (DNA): TGTGCCAGCAGCCAGGAGGACAGTCAGTACTTC.

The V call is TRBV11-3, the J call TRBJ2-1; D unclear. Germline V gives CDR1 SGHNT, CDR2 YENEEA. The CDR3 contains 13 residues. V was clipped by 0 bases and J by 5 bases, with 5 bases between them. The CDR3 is CASSLETHNEQFF. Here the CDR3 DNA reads TGTGCCAGCAGCTTAGAGACCCACAATGAGCAGTTCTTC.

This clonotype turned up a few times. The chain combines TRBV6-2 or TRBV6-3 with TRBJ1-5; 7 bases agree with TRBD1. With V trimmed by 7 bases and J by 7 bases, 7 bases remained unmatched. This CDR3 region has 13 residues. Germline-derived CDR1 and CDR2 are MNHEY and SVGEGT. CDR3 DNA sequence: TGTGCCAGCACCGACAGGGTAGGCCAGCCCCAGCATTTT. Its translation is CASTDRVGQPQHF.

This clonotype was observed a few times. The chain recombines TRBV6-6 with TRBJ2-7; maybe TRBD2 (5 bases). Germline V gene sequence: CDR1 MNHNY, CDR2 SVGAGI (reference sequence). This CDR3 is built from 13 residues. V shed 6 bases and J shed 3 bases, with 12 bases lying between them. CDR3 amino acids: CASSRDGGYEQYF. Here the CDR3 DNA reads TGTGCCAGCAGCCGAGACGGAGGCTACGAGCAGTACTTC.

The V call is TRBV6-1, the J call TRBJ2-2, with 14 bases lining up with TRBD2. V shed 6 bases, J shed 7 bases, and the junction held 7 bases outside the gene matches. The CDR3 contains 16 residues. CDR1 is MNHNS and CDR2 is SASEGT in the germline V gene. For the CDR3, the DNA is TGTGCCAGCAGGATCAACGGACTAGCGGGAGGCGGGGAGCTGTTTTTT. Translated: CASRINGLAGGGELFF.

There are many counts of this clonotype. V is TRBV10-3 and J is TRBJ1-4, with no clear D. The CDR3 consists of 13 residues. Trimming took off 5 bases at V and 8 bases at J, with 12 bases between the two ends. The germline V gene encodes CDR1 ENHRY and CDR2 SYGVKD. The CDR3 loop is CAISRTGPEKLFF. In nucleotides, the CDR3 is TGTGCCATCAGTCGAACCGGGCCCGAAAAACTGTTTTTT.

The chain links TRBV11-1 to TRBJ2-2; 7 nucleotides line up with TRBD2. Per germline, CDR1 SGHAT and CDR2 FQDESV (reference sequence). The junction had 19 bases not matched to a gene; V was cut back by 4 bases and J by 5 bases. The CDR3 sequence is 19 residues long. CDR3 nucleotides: TGTGCCAGCAGCTCCCAAAACAGAGGGAGGGATAGAGGAACCGGGGAGCTGTTTTTT. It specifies CASSSQNRGRDRGTGELFF.

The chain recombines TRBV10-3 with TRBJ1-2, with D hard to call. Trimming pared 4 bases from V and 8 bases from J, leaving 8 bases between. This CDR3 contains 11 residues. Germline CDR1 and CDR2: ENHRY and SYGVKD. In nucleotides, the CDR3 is TGTGCCATCAGTGGGTTGCTGGGCTACACCTTC. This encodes CAISGLLGYTF.

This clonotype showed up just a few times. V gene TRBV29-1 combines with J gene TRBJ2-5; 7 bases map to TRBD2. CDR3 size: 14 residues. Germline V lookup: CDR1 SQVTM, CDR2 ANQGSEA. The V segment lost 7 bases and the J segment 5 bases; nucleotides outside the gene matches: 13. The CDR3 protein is CSGNTPGGVETQYF. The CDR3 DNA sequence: TGCAGCGGAAACACTCCGGGAGGAGTGGAGACCCAGTACTTC.

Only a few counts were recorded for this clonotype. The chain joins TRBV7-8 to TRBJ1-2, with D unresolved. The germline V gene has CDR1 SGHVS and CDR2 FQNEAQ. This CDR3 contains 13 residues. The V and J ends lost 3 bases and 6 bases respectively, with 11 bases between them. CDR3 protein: CASSFRRAHGYTF. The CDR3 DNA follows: TGTGCCAGCAGCTTTAGGAGGGCCCATGGCTACACCTTC.

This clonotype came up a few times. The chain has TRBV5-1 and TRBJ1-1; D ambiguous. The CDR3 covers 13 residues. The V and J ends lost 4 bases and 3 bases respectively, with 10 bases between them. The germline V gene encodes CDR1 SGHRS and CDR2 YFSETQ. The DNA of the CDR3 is TGCGCCAGCAGCCCCAACGGGGACACTGAAGCTTTCTTT. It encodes CASSPNGDTEAFF.

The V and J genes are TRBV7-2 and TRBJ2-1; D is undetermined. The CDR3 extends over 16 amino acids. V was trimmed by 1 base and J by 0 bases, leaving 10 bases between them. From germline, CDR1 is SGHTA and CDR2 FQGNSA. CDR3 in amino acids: CASSLVAASSYNEQFF. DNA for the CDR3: TGTGCCAGCAGCTTAGTGGCGGCCAGCTCCTACAATGAGCAGTTCTTC.

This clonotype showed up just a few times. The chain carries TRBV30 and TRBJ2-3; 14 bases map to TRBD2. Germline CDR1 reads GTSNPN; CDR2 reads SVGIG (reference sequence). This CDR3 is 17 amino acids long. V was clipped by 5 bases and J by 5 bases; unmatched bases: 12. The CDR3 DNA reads TGTGCCTGGGGGAGGCCGGGACTAGCGGGAGCCGGAGATACGCAGTATTTT. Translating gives CAWGRPGLAGAGDTQYF.

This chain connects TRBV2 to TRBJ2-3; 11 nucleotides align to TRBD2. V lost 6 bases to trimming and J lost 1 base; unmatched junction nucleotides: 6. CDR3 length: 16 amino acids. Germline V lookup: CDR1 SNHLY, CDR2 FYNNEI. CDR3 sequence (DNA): TGTGCCAGCAGGCAATGGACTAGCGGGCGCACAGATACGCAGTATTTT. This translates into CASRQWTSGRTDTQYF.

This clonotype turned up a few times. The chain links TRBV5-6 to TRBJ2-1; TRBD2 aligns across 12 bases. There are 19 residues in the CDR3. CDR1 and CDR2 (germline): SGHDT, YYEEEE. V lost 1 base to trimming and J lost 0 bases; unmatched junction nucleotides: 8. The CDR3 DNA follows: TGTGCCAGCAGCTTGAGTCGGACTAGCGGGAAGTACTCCTACAATGAGCAGTTCTTC. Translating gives CASSLSRTSGKYSYNEQFF.

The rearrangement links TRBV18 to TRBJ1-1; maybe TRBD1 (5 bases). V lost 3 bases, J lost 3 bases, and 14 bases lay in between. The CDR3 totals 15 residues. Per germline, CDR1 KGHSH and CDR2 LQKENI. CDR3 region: CASSPMGGWDTEAFF. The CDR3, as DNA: TGTGCCAGCTCACCGATGGGGGGGTGGGACACTGAAGCTTTCTTT.

CDR3 DNA: TGCAGTGGGGAAAGGGGAGAAGAGACCCAGTACTTC. Translating gives CSGERGEETQYF. The chain recombines TRBV20-1 with TRBJ2-5, with D possibly called TRBD1 or TRBD2 (5 bases each). The CDR3 contains 12 residues. V was clipped by 7 bases and J by 3 bases, with 12 bases between them. The germline gives CDR1 DFQATT, CDR2 SNEGSKA (reference sequence).

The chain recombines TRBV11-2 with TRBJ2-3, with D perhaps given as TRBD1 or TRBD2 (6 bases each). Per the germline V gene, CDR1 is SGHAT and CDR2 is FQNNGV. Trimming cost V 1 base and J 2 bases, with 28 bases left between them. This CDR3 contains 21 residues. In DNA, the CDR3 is TGTGCCAGCAGCTTAGGGGCTTTTAGGGGGAGGCGGGCGGATCCCACAGATACGCAGTATTTT. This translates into CASSLGAFRGRRADPTDTQYF.